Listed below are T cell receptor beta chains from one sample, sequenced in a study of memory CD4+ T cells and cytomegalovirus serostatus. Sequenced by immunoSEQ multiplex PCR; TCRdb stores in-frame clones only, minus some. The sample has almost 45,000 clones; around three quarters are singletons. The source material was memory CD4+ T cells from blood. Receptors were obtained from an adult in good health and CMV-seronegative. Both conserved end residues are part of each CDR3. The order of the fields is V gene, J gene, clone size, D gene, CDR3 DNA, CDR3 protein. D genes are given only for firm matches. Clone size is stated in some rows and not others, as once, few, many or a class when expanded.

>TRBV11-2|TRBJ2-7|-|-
TGTGCCAGCAGGCCCAGATCCTACGAGCAGTACTTC
CASRPRSYEQYF
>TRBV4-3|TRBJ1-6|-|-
TGCGCCAGCAGCCAAGATGGAGGAGGTTCACCCCTCCACTTT
CASSQDGGGSPLHF
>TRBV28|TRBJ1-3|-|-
TGTGCCAGCAGTGTAGTTTCTGGAAACACCATATATTTT
CASSVVSGNTIYF
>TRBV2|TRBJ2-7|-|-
TGTGCCAGCACTGGACAATCCTACGAGCAGTACTTC
CASTGQSYEQYF
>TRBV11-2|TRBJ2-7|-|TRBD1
TGTGCCAGCAGCTTCCCCCCGACAGGGACCTACGAGCAGTACTTC
CASSFPPTGTYEQYF
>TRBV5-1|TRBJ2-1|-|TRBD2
TGCGCCAGCAGCTTTTTAGCGGGAGGGGATAATGAGCAGTTCTTC
CASSFLAGGDNEQFF
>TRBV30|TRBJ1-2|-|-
TGTGCCTGGACCCGCAGAACCCTCTCCGGCACCTATGGCTACACCTTC
CAWTRRTLSGTYGYTF
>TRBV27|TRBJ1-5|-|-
TGTGCCAGCAGTTCTACAAAAAAGACTCAGCCCCAGCATTTT
CASSSTKKTQPQHF
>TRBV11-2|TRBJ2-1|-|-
TGTGCCAGCAGTCCTCGGGATTTCAGCTCCTACAATGAGCAGTTCTTC
CASSPRDFSSYNEQFF
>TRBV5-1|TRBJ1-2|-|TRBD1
TGCGCCAGCAGCCTCGTGGGGCAGGGGGGTGGCTACACCTTC
CASSLVGQGGGYTF
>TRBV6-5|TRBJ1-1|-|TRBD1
TGTGCCAGTCGTATGGCGGACAGGGCAATCTCTGAAGCTTTCTTT
CASRMADRAISEAFF
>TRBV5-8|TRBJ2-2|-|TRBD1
TGTGCCAGCCATTACAGGGGGGCCGGGGAGCTGTTTTTT
CASHYRGAGELFF
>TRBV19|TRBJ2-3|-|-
TGTGCCAGTAGTTGGGGACACCCCGCAGCAGATACGCAGTATTTT
CASSWGHPAADTQYF
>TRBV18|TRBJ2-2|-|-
TGTGCCAGCTCACCCCGGACAGCGCAAGGGGGGGAGCTGTTTTTT
CASSPRTAQGGELFF
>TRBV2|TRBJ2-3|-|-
TGTGCCAGCAGTTCTGAGGGTACTAGCACAGATACGCAGTATTTT
CASSSEGTSTDTQYF
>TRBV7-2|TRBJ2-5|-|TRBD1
TGTGCCAGCAGCCCTGACAGGGGAAAGACCCAGTACTTC
CASSPDRGKTQYF
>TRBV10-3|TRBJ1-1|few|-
TGTGCCGCCAGGGCGGGGGGAACTGAAGCTTTCTTT
CAARAGGTEAFF
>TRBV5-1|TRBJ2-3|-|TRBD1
TGCGCCAGCAGACAGGGGGTAAGCACAGATACGCAGTATTTT
CASRQGVSTDTQYF
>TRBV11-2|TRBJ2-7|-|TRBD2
TGTGCCAGCAGCCTCAGGGGCGGGAGGGCCGACGAGCAGTACTTC
CASSLRGGRADEQYF
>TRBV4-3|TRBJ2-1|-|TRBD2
TGCGCCAGCAGCCAAGATATAGCGGGAGGCGGGGTTGAGCAGTTCTTC
CASSQDIAGGGVEQFF
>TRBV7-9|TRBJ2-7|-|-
TGTGCCAGCAGCTCCGTCAGGCGGCCCTACGAGCAGTACTTC
CASSSVRRPYEQYF
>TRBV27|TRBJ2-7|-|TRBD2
TGTGCCAGCAGACCTACCGGGACTAGCTACGAGCAGTACTTC
CASRPTGTSYEQYF
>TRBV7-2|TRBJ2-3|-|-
TGTGCCAGCAGCTTAGCCTGGAGCACAGATACGCAGTATTTT
CASSLAWSTDTQYF
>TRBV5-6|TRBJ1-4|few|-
TGTGCCAGCAGCCCCCGGGGAGGGAGTGATGAAAAACTGTTTTTT
CASSPRGGSDEKLFF
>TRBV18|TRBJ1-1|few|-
TGTGCCAGCTCACCCCCCGGGTCCATAACTGAAGCTTTCTTT
CASSPPGSITEAFF